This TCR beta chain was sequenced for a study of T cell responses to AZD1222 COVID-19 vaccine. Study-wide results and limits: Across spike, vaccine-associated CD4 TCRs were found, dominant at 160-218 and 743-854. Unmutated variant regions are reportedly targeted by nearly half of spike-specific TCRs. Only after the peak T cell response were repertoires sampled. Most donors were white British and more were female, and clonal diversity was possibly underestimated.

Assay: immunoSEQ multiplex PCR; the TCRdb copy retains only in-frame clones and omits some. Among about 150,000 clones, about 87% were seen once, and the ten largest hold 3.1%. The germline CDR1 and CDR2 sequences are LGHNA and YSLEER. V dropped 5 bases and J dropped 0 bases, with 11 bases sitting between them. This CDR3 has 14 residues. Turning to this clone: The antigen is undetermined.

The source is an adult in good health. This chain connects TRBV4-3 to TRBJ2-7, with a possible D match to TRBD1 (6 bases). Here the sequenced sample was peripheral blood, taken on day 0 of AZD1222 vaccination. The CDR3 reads CASSGTISSYEQYF. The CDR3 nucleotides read TGCGCCAGCAGCGGGACAATCAGCTCCTACGAGCAGTACTTC.